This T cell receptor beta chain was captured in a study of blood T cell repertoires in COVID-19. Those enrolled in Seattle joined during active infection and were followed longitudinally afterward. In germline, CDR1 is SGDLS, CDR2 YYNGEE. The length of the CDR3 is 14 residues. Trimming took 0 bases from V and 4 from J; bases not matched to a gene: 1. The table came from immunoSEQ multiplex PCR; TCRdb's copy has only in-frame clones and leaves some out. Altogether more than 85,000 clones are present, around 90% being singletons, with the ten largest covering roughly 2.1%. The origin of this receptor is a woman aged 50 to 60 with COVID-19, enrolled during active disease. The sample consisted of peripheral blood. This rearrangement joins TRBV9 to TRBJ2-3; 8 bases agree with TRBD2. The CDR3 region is CASSVAGGSDTQYF. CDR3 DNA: TGTGCCAGCAGCGTAGCGGGGGGGTCAGATACGCAGTATTTT.